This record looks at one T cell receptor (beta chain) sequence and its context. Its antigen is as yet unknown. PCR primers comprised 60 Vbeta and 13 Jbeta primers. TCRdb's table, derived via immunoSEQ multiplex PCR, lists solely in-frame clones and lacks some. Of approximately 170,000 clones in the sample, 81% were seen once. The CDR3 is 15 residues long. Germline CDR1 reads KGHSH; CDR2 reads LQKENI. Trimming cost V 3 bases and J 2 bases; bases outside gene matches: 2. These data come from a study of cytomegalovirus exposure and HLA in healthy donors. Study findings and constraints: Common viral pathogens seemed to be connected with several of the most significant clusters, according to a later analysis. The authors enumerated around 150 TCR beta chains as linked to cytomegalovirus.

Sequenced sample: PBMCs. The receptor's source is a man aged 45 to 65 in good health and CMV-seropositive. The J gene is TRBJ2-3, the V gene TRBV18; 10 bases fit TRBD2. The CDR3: CASSPGLAVTDTQYF. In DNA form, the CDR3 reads TGTGCCAGCTCACCCGGACTAGCGGTCACAGATACGCAGTATTTT.